One and the same sample provided the 8 T cell receptor beta chains below, sequenced in a study of early T cells in non-severe SARS-CoV-2 infection. MiXCR was run by TCRdb on the 5' RACE reads, yielding one entry per CDR3 protein. The sample holds tens of thousands of distinct CDR3 sequences, 10% seen once. The specimen sequenced was whole blood. The receptors shown here come from an adult who was a healthcare worker with PCR-confirmed SARS-CoV-2 infection or an uninfected control (not recorded which).

The sample holds a few counts of this clonotype. V usage is TRBV3-1 and J usage is TRBJ2-1; D is unclear. The germline V gene encodes CDR1 LGHDT and CDR2 YNNKEL (reference sequence). The V and J ends lost 0 bases and 3 bases respectively, with 6 bases between them. The CDR3 is 14 amino acids. The CDR3 sequence: CASSQEVIYNEQFF. The DNA of the CDR3 is TGTGCCAGCAGCCAAGAGGTCATCTACAATGAGCAGTTCTTC.

The chain joins TRBV30 to TRBJ2-7, with a weak D call TRBD2 (6 bases). The CDR3 totals 13 residues. V dropped 2 bases and J dropped 1 base, with 9 bases sitting between them. Germline CDR1 and CDR2: GTSNPN and SVGIG (reference sequence). CDR3 DNA sequence: TGTGCCTGGAGTTTGGGACTTTCCTACGAGCAGTACTTC. Protein sequence: CAWSLGLSYEQYF. Supplemented by reference TRBV30 and TRBJ2-7, the full variable domain reads SQTIHQWPATLVQPVGSPLSLECTVEGTSNPNLYWYRQAAGRGLQLLFYSVGIGQISSEVPQNLSASRPQDRQFILSSKKLLLSDSGFYLCAWSLGLSYEQYFGPGTRLTVT.

At least ten counts were recorded for this clonotype. CDR3 sequence (DNA): TGTGCCAGCAGGCGCGGACAGGGACGGGGGCCCCTCCACTTT. It specifies CASRRGQGRGPLHF. The rearrangement uses TRBV6-5 and TRBJ1-6; 8 bases map to TRBD1. In germline, CDR1 is MNHEY, CDR2 SVGAGI. There are 14 residues in the CDR3. The trim removed 6 bases at V and 13 bases at J, leaving 11 bases unmatched.

The chain links TRBV20-1 to TRBJ2-7; D remains unclear. The CDR3 totals 15 residues. Germline-derived CDR1 and CDR2 are DFQATT and SNEGSKA (reference sequence). V shed 1 base and J shed 5 bases, with 18 bases lying between them. In DNA, the CDR3 is TGCAGTGCTAGAGTGAGATCGGGCCTTGCCAACGAGCAGTACTTC. Translated, it gives CSARVRSGLANEQYF.

This clonotype was picked up many times. This chain connects TRBV6-5 to TRBJ2-7, with 7 bases identical to TRBD1. The ends lost 2 bases at V and 4 bases at J; junction bases unmatched: 14. This CDR3 contains 17 residues. CDR1 and CDR2 (germline): MNHEY, SVGAGI. The CDR3 region is CASSYALSGQPPYEQYF. Written as DNA, the CDR3 is TGTGCCAGCAGTTACGCCCTCTCGGGACAGCCACCATACGAGCAGTACTTC.

This clonotype was counted a few times. Sequence at one end of the junction differs from germline and may be a read error. The chain uses TRBV18 and TRBJ2-3; D remains unclear. The CDR3 has 13 residues. Germline V lookup: CDR1 KGHSH, CDR2 LQKENI. This CDR3 is CASSSPSTDTQYF. In DNA, the CDR3 is TGTGCCAGCTCATCACCTAGCACAGATACGCAGTATTTT.

The chain combines TRBV30 with TRBJ2-7, with D uncertain. Germline-derived CDR1 and CDR2 are GTSNPN and SVGIG (reference sequence). CDR3 length equals 13 residues. V was trimmed by 2 bases and J by 6 bases, leaving 14 bases between them. The CDR3 coding sequence is TGTGCCTGGAGTTCCTCGCGTTGGACCGAGCAGTACTTC. It yields the protein CAWSSSRWTEQYF.

This clonotype was seen at least ten times. The V gene is TRBV11-3, the J gene TRBJ2-1; D not resolved. Germline V gene lookup returns CDR1 SGHNT and CDR2 YENEEA. The ends were cut back, 5 bases at V and 5 bases at J, with 16 bases in the middle. The length of the CDR3 is 15 residues. CDR3: CASSPESSGNNEQFF. Written as DNA, the CDR3 is TGTGCCAGCAGCCCCGAGTCCTCAGGTAACAATGAGCAGTTCTTC.